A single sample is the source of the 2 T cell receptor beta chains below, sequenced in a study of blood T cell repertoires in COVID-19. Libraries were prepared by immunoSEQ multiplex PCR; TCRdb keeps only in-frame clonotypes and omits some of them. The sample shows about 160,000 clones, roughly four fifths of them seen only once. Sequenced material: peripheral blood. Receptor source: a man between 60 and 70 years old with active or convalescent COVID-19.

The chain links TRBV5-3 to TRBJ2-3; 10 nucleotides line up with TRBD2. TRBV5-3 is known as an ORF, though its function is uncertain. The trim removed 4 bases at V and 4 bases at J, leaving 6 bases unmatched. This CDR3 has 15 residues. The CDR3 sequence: CARSGTSVLPDTQYF. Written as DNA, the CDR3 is TGTGCCAGAAGCGGGACTAGCGTTCTTCCAGATACGCAGTATTTT.

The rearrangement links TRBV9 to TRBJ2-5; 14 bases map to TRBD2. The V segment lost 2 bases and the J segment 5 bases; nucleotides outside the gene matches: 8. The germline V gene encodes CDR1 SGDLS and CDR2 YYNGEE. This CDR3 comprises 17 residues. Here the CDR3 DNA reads TGTGCCAGCAGCGTTGGACTAGCGGGGGGTTGGGACGAGACCCAGTACTTC. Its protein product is CASSVGLAGGWDETQYF.